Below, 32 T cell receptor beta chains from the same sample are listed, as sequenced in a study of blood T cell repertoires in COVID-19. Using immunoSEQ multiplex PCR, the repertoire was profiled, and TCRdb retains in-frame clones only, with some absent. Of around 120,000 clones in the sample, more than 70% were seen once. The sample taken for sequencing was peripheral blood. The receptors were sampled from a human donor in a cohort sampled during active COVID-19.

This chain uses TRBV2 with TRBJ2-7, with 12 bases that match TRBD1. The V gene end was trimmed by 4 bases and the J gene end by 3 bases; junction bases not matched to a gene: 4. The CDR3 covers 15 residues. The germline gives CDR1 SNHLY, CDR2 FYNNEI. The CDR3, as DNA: TGTGCCAGCAGTGCAGGGACAGGGGGCGTCTACGAGCAGTACTTC. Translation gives CASSAGTGGVYEQYF. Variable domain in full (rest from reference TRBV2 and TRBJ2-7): EPEVTQTPSHQVTQMGQEVILRCVPISNHLYFYWYRQILGQKVEFLVSFYNNEISEKSEIFDDQFSVERPDGSNFTLKIRSTKLEDSAMYFCASSAGTGGVYEQYFGPGTRLTVT.

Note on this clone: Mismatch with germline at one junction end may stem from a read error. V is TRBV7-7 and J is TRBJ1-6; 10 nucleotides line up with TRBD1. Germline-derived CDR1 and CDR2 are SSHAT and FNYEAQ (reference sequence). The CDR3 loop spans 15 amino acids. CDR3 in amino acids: CASSLGDRGDSPLHF. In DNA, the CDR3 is TGTGCTAGCAGCTTAGGGGACAGGGGAGATTCACCCCTCCACTTT.

The CDR3 DNA sequence: TGTGCCAGCACCAAATCAGGGACACTCTATGGCTACACCTTC. Translated: CASTKSGTLYGYTF. The gene calls are TRBV28 and TRBJ1-2; perhaps TRBD1 as D (6 bases). In germline, CDR1 is MDHEN, CDR2 SYDVKM. Trimming removed 7 bases at V and 4 bases at J, with 16 bases between. The CDR3 is 14 residues long.

This CDR3 reads CASGSEEETQYF. As DNA, the CDR3 is TGTGCCAGCGGGAGCGAGGAAGAGACCCAGTACTTC. The chain joins TRBV2 to TRBJ2-5, with a weak D call TRBD2 (5 bases). V was shortened by 8 bases and J by 3 bases, with 10 bases between the two germline ends. The CDR3 loop spans 12 amino acids. In germline, CDR1 is SNHLY, CDR2 FYNNEI.

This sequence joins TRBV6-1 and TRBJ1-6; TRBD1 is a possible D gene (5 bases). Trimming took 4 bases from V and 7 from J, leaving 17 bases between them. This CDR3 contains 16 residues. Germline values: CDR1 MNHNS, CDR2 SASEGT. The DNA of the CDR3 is TGTGCCAGCAGTGCGTTTTCTTTGGGGGGGAATTCACCCCTCCACTTT. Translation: CASSAFSLGGNSPLHF.

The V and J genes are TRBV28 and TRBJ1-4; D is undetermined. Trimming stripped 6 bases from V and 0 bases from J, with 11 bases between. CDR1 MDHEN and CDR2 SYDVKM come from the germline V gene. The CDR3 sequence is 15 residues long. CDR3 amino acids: CASSPAASTNEKLFF. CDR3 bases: TGTGCCAGCAGCCCGGCGGCCTCAACTAATGAAAAACTGTTTTTT.

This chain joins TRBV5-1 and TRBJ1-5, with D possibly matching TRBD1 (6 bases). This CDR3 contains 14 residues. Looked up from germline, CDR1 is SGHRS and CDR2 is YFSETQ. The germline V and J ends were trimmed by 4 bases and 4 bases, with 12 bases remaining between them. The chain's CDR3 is CASSPLGANQPQHF. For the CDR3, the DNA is TGCGCCAGCAGCCCACTGGGGGCAAATCAGCCCCAGCATTTT.

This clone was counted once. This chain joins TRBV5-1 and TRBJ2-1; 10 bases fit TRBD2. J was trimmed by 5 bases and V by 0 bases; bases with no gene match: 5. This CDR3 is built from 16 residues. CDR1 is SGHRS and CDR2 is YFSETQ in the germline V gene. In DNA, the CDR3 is TGCGCCAGCAGCTTGGTGGGACTAGCGAACAACAATGAGCAGTTCTTC. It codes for CASSLVGLANNNEQFF.

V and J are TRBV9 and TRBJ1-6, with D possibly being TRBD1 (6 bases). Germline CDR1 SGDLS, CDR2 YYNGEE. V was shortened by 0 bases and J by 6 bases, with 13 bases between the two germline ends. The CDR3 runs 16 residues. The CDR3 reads CASSVDGGLGNSPLHF. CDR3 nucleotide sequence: TGTGCCAGCAGCGTAGACGGGGGGCTCGGTAATTCACCCCTCCACTTT.

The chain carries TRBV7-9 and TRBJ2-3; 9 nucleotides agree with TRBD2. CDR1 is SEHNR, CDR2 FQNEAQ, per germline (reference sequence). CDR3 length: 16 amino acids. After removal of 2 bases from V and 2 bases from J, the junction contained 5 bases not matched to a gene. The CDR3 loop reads CASSLRLAGNTDTQYF. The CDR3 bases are TGTGCCAGCAGCTTAAGGCTAGCGGGGAACACAGATACGCAGTATTTT.

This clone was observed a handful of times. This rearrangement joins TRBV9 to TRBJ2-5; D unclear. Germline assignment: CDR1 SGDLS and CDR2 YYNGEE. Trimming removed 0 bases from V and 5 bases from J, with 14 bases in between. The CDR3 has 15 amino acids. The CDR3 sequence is CASSVGLLGVETQYF. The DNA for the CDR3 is TGTGCCAGCAGCGTAGGCCTACTGGGCGTCGAGACCCAGTACTTC.

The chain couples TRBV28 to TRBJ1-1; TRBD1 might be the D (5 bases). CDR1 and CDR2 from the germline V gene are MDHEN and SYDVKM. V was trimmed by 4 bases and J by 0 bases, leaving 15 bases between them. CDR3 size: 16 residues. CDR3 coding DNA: TGTGCCAGCAGTTCGCCAACGACAGTATTGAACACTGAAGCTTTCTTT. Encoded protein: CASSSPTTVLNTEAFF.

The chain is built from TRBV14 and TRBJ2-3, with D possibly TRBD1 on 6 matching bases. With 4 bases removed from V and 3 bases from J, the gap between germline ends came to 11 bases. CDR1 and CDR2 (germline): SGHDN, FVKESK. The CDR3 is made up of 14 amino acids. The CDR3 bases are TGTGCCAGCAGCCGATACAGGGAGACAGATACGCAGTATTTT. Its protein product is CASSRYRETDTQYF.

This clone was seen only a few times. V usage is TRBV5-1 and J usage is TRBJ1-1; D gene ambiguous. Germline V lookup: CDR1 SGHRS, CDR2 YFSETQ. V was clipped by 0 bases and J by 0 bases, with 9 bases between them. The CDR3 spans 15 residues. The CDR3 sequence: CASSLGVRMNTEAFF. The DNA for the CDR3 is TGCGCCAGCAGCTTGGGGGTGAGGATGAACACTGAAGCTTTCTTT. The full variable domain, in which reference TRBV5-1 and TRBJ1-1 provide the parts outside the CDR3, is KAGVTQTPRYLIKTRGQQVTLSCSPISGHRSVSWYQQTPGQGLQFLFEYFSETQRNKGNFPGRFSGRQFSNSRSEMNVSTLELGDSALYLCASSLGVRMNTEAFFGQGTRLTVV.

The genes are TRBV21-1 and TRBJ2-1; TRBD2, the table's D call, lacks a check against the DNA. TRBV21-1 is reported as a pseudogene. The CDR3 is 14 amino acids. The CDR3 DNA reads TGTGCCAGCAGCAACGGGGGAGGAATCAATGAGCAGTTCTTC. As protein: CASSNGGGINEQFF.

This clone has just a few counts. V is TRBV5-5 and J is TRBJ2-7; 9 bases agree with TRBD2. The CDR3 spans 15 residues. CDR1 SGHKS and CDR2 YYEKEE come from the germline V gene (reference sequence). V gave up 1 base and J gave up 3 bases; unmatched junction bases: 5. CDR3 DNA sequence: TGTGCCAGCAGCTTGAGACTAGCGGCCTACTACGAGCAGTACTTC. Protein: CASSLRLAAYYEQYF.

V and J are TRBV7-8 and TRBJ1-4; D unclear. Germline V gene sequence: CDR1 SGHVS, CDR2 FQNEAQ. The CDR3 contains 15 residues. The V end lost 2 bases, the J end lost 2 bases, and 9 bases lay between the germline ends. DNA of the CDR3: TGTGCCAGCAGCTTACGGGTACATACTAATGAAAAACTGTTTTTT. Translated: CASSLRVHTNEKLFF.

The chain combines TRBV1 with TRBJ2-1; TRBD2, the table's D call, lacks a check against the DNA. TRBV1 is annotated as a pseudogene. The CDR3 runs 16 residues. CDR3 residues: CTSSHRNGSSYNEQFF. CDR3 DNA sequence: TGCACCAGCAGCCATCGGAACGGGAGCTCCTACAATGAGCAGTTCTTC.

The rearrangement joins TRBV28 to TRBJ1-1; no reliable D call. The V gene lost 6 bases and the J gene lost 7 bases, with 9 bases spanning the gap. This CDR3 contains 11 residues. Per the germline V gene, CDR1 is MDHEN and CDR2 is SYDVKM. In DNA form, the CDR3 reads TGTGCCAGCAGAGGAGGCCATGAAGCTTTCTTT. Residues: CASRGGHEAFF.

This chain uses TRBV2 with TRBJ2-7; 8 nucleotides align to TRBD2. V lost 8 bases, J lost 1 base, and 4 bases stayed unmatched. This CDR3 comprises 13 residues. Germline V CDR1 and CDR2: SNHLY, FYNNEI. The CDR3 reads CASHIAGSYEQYF. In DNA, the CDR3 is TGTGCCAGCCACATAGCGGGATCCTACGAGCAGTACTTC. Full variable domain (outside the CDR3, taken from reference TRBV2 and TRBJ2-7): EPEVTQTPSHQVTQMGQEVILRCVPISNHLYFYWYRQILGQKVEFLVSFYNNEISEKSEIFDDQFSVERPDGSNFTLKIRSTKLEDSAMYFCASHIAGSYEQYFGPGTRLTVT.

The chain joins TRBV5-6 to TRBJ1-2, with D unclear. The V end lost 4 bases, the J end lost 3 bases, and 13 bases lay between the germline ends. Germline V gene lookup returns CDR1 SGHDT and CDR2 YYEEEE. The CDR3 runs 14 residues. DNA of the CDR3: TGTGCCAGCAGCGAAACCGCCCGGGACTATGGCTACACCTTC. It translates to CASSETARDYGYTF.

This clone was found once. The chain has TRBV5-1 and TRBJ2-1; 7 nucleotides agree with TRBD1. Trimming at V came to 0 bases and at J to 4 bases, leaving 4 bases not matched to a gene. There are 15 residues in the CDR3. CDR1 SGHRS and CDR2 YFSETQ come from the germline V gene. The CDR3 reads CASSLVGQTYNEQFF. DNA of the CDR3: TGCGCCAGCAGCTTGGTGGGACAGACTTACAATGAGCAGTTCTTC.

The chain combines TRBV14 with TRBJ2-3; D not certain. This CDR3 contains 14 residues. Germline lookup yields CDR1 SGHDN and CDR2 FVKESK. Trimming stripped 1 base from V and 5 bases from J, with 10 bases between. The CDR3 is CASSQVTSGDTQYF. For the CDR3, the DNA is TGTGCCAGCAGCCAAGTGACCTCAGGAGATACGCAGTATTTT.

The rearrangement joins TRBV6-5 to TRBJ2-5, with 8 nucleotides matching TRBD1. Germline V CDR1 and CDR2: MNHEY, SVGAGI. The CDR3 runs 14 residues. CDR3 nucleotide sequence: TGTGCTTCAGAGGGCGGGACAGGATGGGAGACCCAGTACTTC. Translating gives CASEGGTGWETQYF.

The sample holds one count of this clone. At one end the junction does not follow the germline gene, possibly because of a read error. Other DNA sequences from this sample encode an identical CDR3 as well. The DNA of the CDR3 is TGCGCCAGCAGCCGGGGACAGGGGACGGACGAGCAGTATTTC. Amino acid sequence: CASSRGQGTDEQYF. The rearrangement links TRBV4-1 to TRBJ2-7, with 10 nucleotides matching TRBD1. CDR3 length equals 14 residues. Germline CDR1 and CDR2: MGHRA and YSYEKL.

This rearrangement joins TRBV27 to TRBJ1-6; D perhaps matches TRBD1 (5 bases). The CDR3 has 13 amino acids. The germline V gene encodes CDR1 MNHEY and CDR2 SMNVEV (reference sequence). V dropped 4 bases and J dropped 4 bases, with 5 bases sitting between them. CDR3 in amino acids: CASSSGYNSPLHF. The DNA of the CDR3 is TGTGCCAGCAGTTCAGGGTATAATTCACCCCTCCACTTT.

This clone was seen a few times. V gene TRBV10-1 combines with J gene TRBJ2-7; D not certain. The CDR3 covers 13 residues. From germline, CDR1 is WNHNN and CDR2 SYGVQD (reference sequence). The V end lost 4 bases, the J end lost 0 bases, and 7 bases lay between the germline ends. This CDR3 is CASSVSGSYEQYF. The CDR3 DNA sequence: TGCGCCAGCAGTGTCTCGGGCTCCTACGAGCAGTACTTC.

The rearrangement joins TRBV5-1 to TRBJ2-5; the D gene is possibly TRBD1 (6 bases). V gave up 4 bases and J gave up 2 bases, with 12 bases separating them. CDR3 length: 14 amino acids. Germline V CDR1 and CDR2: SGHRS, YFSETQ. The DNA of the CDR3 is TGCGCCAGCAGCACAGGGACCCAGCAAGAGACCCAGTACTTC. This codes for CASSTGTQQETQYF.

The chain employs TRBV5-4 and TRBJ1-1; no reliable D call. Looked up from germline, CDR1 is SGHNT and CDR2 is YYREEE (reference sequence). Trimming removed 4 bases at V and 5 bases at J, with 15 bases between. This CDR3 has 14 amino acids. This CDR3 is CASSLIGPGTEAFF. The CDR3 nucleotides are TGTGCCAGCAGCCTGATAGGCCCCGGGACTGAAGCTTTCTTT.

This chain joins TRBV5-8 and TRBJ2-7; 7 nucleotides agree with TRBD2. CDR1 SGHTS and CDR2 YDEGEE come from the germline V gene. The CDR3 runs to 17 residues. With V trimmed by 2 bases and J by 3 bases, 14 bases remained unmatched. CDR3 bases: TGTGCCAGCAGCTTCCTCGACCAAGCGGGACCATACTACGAGCAGTACTTC. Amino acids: CASSFLDQAGPYYEQYF.

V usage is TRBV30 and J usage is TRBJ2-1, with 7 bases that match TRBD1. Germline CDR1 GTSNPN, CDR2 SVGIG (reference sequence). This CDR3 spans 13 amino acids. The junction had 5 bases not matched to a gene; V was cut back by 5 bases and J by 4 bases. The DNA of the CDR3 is TGTGCCTGGCGGACAGGCTTTTACAATGAGCAGTTCTTC. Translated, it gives CAWRTGFYNEQFF.

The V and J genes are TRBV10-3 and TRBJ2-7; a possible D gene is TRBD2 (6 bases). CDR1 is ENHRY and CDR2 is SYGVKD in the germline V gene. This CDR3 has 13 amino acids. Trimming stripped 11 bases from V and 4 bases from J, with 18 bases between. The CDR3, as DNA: TGTGCCTCAATTGACGGGAGCGGGTACGAGCAGTACTTC. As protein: CASIDGSGYEQYF.